This T cell receptor beta chain was sequenced in a study of blood T cell repertoires in COVID-19. This table comes from immunoSEQ multiplex PCR, and its TCRdb copy is limited to in-frame clones, with some not included. Here the sample spans about 140,000 clones, more than 75% being singletons. The CDR3 contains 14 residues. Trimming took 1 base from V and 6 from J, leaving 12 bases between them. Per the germline V gene, CDR1 is LNHNV and CDR2 is YYDKDF (reference sequence). The chain is built from TRBV15 and TRBJ1-1, with a weak D call TRBD1 (5 bases). This clonotype was sampled from a man aged 60 to 75 who had recovered from COVID-19. Sample: PBMCs or T cells enriched from blood (not recorded which). CDR3 bases: TGTGCCACCAGCAGAGGGGGGGTAGGCGCTGAAGCTTTCTTT. Translating gives CATSRGGVGAEAFF.